What follows is one T cell receptor (beta chain) and its context. Per the authors' pipeline: Researchers report that nucleated cell counts were estimated from reference gene primer amplification. Method: immunoSEQ multiplex PCR; TCRdb's copy keeps in-frame clones and lacks some. V and J calls and clone size follow that table, whereas D and trimming were derived from the DNA. The sample shows more than 250,000 clones, over 75% of them seen only once. The data derive from a study of blood T cell repertoires in COVID-19. Study in general: Both acute and convalescent COVID-19 samples were obtained from the United States, Italy and Spain. The cDNA or gDNA used as material had been derived from T cells, B-cell-depleted T cells, or PBMCs.

Germline assignment: CDR1 LGHNA and CDR2 YSLEER. The CDR3 length is 16 residues. V dropped 0 bases and J dropped 3 bases, with 11 bases sitting between them. The origin of this receptor is a man aged 50 to 60 with active or convalescent COVID-19. The specimen sequenced was peripheral blood. V and J are TRBV4-3 and TRBJ1-4, with a possible D match to TRBD1 (5 bases). The CDR3 region has the DNA TGCGCCAGCAGCCAAGACGGGCGGGGGGCTAATGAAAAACTGTTTTTT. Protein sequence: CASSQDGRGANEKLFF.